A selection of T cell receptor beta chains follows, all from one sample in a study of blood T cell repertoires in COVID-19. The protocol was immunoSEQ multiplex PCR, while the TCRdb copy is restricted to in-frame clones and leaves out a portion. The profile shows approximately 160,000 clones, more than 75% of them singletons. Sequencing was done on a sample of PBMCs or T cells enriched from blood (not recorded which). The receptors were gathered from a man between 35 and 55 years old who had recovered from COVID-19. CDR3s include the opening cysteine and the closing phenylalanine or tryptophan. The D gene is left open where the match is weak. Clone sizes are given selectively: once, few, many, or a class where the clone is expanded.

v_call	j_call	d_call	cdr3_length	clone_size	cdr3_aa	cdr3_nt
TRBV5-1	TRBJ1-4	.	14	.	CASRETHRGEKLFF	TGCGCCAGCCGGGAGACCCACAGAGGTGAAAAACTGTTTTTT
TRBV19	TRBJ1-3	.	15	.	CASSSQGSSRHTIYF	TGTGCCAGTAGTTCGCAGGGCTCCTCGCGGCACACCATATATTTT
TRBV30	TRBJ2-7	TRBD1	15	few	CAWSPGQGIIYEQYF	TGTGCCTGGAGTCCGGGACAGGGTATAATTTACGAGCAGTACTTC
TRBV11-2	TRBJ1-2	.	13	.	CASSSTVNYGYTF	TGTGCCAGCAGCTCGACAGTTAACTATGGCTACACCTTC
TRBV29-1	TRBJ2-3	TRBD2	12	.	CSVKRPGGTQYF	TGCAGCGTTAAGCGACCGGGGGGTACGCAGTATTTT
TRBV5-1	TRBJ2-2	.	15	.	CASSVDRAGTGELFF	TGCGCCAGCAGCGTTGACAGAGCTGGCACCGGGGAGCTGTTTTTT
TRBV3-1/TRBV3-2	TRBJ1-4	.	14	.	CASSRPQINEKLFF	TGTGCCAGCAGCCGCCCGCAGATTAATGAAAAACTGTTTTTT
TRBV7-8	TRBJ2-3	TRBD2	17	.	CASILLAGASSTDTQYF	TGTGCCAGCATCCTTCTAGCGGGGGCCTCTAGCACAGATACGCAGTATTTT
TRBV3-1/TRBV3-2	TRBJ2-5	.	13	few	CASSRTLQETQYF	TGTGCCAGCAGCAGGACTTTACAAGAGACCCAGTACTTC
TRBV20-1	TRBJ1-4	TRBD1	11	.	CSATDRVTMFF	TGCAGTGCTACGGACAGGGTGACTATGTTTTTT
TRBV29-1	TRBJ2-2	TRBD1	13	.	CREGQGNTGELFF	TGCAGGGAGGGACAGGGGAACACCGGGGAGCTGTTTTTT
TRBV11-2	TRBJ1-1	TRBD1	16	.	CASSLYQTRTGPPVTF	TGTGCCAGCAGCTTATACCAGACTCGGACAGGGCCTCCCGTAACATTT
TRBV10-3	TRBJ1-1	.	15	.	CAISESGASNTEAFF	TGTGCCATCAGTGAATCAGGGGCCTCGAACACTGAAGCTTTCTTT
TRBV3-1/TRBV3-2	TRBJ2-2	.	16	.	CASSDRQPVNTGELFF	TGTGCCAGCAGCGACCGACAGCCAGTTAACACCGGGGAGCTGTTTTTT
TRBV20-1	TRBJ2-3	.	11	.	CSARDSDTQYF	TGCAGTGCTAGAGATTCGGATACGCAGTATTTT
TRBV2	TRBJ1-6	.	16	.	CASSITKSSYNSPLHF	TGTGCCAGCAGTATCACGAAGAGCTCCTATAATTCACCCCTCCACTTT
TRBV19	TRBJ2-1	TRBD1	13	.	CASTDRGLYEQFF	TGTGCCAGTACAGACAGGGGGCTATATGAGCAGTTCTTC
TRBV6-5	TRBJ1-1	TRBD1	14	.	CASSLDRTGLVAFF	TGTGCCAGCAGCTTAGACAGGACAGGGTTAGTAGCTTTCTTT
TRBV24-1	TRBJ2-2	TRBD1	17	.	CATSDRGTGAYTGELFF	TGTGCCACCAGTGACCGCGGGACAGGGGCGTACACCGGGGAGCTGTTTTTT
TRBV5-1	TRBJ1-2	TRBD1	16	.	CASRKGDRGSNYGYTF	TGCGCCAGCCGCAAGGGGGACAGGGGATCTAACTATGGCTACACCTTC
TRBV25-1	TRBJ1-2	.	12	.	CASREGNYGYTF	TGTGCCAGCAGAGAGGGAAACTATGGCTACACCTTC
TRBV19	TRBJ2-5	TRBD2	15	.	CASSSGGIIGETQYF	TGTGCCAGTAGTAGCGGGGGAATTATAGGAGAGACCCAGTACTTC
TRBV18	TRBJ2-1	TRBD2	17	.	CASSPPVGGGPQYEQFF	TGTGCCAGCTCACCTCCCGTGGGCGGGGGTCCTCAGTATGAGCAGTTCTTC
TRBV19	TRBJ2-1	.	15	.	CASSITAPVYNEQFF	TGTGCCAGTAGTATTACAGCACCCGTTTACAATGAGCAGTTCTTC
TRBV7-2	TRBJ1-4	.	15	few	CASSPQTGVNEKLFF	TGTGCCAGCAGCCCGCAGACAGGTGTCAATGAAAAACTGTTTTTT
TRBV19	TRBJ1-5	.	15	.	CASSRRFGGGQPQHF	TGTGCCAGTAGTAGACGGTTTGGGGGCGGTCAGCCCCAGCATTTT
TRBV11-3	TRBJ2-1	.	13	.	CASSLDLSDEQFF	TGTGCCAGCAGCTTAGATCTCTCCGATGAGCAGTTCTTC
TRBV12-5	TRBJ1-6	.	16	.	CASGLKVGDYNSPLHF	TGTGCTAGTGGTTTGAAAGTAGGGGATTATAATTCACCCCTCCACTTT
TRBV14	TRBJ2-1	.	16	few	CASSRERGRGDNEQFF	TGTGCCAGCAGCCGAGAAAGGGGAAGGGGCGACAATGAGCAGTTCTTC
TRBV18	TRBJ2-7	.	13	once	CASSPSKTYEQYF	TGTGCCAGCTCACCTAGTAAGACCTACGAGCAGTACTTC
TRBV4-2	TRBJ2-7	TRBD2	13	.	CASSQELGGEQYF	TGTGCCAGCAGCCAGGAACTGGGGGGGGAGCAGTACTTC
TRBV10-1	TRBJ2-1	.	15	.	CASSDWDGEFGEQFF	TGCGCCAGCAGTGATTGGGATGGGGAGTTTGGGGAGCAGTTCTTC
TRBV19	TRBJ1-2	TRBD1	14	once	CASSRDRAYYGYTF	TGTGCCAGTAGTCGGGACAGGGCATACTATGGCTACACCTTC
TRBV9	TRBJ1-2	.	12	.	CASNGERYGYTF	TGTGCCAGCAACGGGGAGAGGTATGGCTACACCTTC
TRBV27	TRBJ1-2	TRBD1	16	once	CASSTSPGQGLDGYTF	TGTGCCAGCAGTACTTCCCCGGGACAGGGGCTAGATGGCTACACCTTC
TRBV6-2/TRBV6-3	TRBJ2-4	.	16	.	CASSYSTPGKGNIQYF	TGTGCCAGCAGTTACTCGACCCCGGGGAAAGGAAACATTCAGTACTTC
TRBV7-3	TRBJ2-5	TRBD1	15	.	CASSLTGFAHETQYF	TGTGCCAGCAGCTTGACAGGGTTTGCCCATGAGACCCAGTACTTC
TRBV6-5	TRBJ1-2	.	15	.	CASSFFRQDGYGYTF	TGTGCCAGCAGTTTCTTCCGACAGGATGGCTATGGCTACACCTTC
TRBV19	TRBJ1-2	.	14	.	CASTTQGAGYGYTF	TGTGCCAGTACCACACAGGGCGCAGGTTATGGCTACACCTTC
TRBV9	TRBJ1-4	TRBD1	13	.	CASSQGVSEKLFF	TGTGCCAGCAGCCAGGGGGTTTCCGAAAAACTGTTTTTT
TRBV7-3	TRBJ1-3	.	17	once	CASSASPPGRSGNTIYF	TGTGCCAGCAGCGCCAGTCCCCCAGGGAGGTCTGGAAACACCATATATTTT
TRBV5-4	TRBJ1-1	.	14	.	CASSLSLVNTEAFF	TGTGCCAGCAGCTTGTCTCTTGTGAACACTGAAGCTTTCTTT
TRBV3-1/TRBV3-2	TRBJ2-7	.	14	.	CASSQARGLGEQYF	TGTGCCAGCAGCCAAGCGCGGGGTCTGGGCGAGCAGTACTTC
TRBV19	TRBJ1-2	.	12	.	CASRNANYGYTF	TGTGCCAGCCGTAATGCTAACTATGGCTACACCTTC
TRBV3-1/TRBV3-2	TRBJ2-5	.	14	.	CASSQQGGRETQYF	TGTGCCAGCAGCCAACAGGGGGGCCGGGAGACCCAGTACTTC
TRBV2	TRBJ1-5	TRBD1	15	.	CASRRDRGTNQPQHF	TGTGCCAGCAGGCGTGACAGGGGCACAAATCAGCCCCAGCATTTT
TRBV9	TRBJ1-1	TRBD1	15	.	CASSGTGGVAGEAFF	TGTGCCAGCAGCGGGACAGGGGGGGTAGCAGGTGAAGCTTTCTTT
TRBV5-1	TRBJ2-3	.	14	.	CASSVLDSTDTQYF	TGCGCCAGCAGCGTGTTGGACTCCACAGATACGCAGTATTTT
TRBV4-1	TRBJ1-2	TRBD1	17	.	CASSQDLGTVPSYGYTF	TGCGCCAGCAGCCAAGATTTGGGGACAGTTCCCTCCTATGGCTACACCTTC
TRBV19	TRBJ1-1	.	17	.	CASSPQVAPGMNTEAFF	TGTGCCAGTAGTCCTCAGGTCGCCCCAGGTATGAACACTGAAGCTTTCTTT
TRBV3-1/TRBV3-2	TRBJ1-1	TRBD1	16	.	CASSHLPRDRVLRAFF	TGTGCCAGCAGCCATCTCCCCCGGGACAGGGTTTTAAGAGCTTTCTTT
TRBV10-1	TRBJ1-2	TRBD1	15	.	CASSPDRGPSYGYTF	TGCGCCAGCAGCCCGGACAGGGGGCCCTCCTATGGCTACACCTTC
TRBV2	TRBJ1-4	TRBD1	16	many	CASSRPDRDVNEKLFF	TGTGCCAGCAGTCGTCCTGACAGGGATGTAAATGAAAAACTGTTTTTT
TRBV15	TRBJ2-3	.	12	.	CATSRDRDTQYF	TGTGCCACCAGCAGAGACAGGGATACGCAGTATTTT